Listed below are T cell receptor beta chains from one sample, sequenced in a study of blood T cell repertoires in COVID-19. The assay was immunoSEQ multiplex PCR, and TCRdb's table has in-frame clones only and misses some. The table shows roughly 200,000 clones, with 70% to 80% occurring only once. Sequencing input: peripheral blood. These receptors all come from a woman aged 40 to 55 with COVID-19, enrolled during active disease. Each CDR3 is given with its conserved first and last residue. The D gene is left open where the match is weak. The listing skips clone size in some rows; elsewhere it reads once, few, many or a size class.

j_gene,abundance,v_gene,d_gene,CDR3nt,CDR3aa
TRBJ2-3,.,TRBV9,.,TGTGCCAGCAGCGTCACTCAGGGCTCCACAGATACGCAGTATTTT,CASSVTQGSTDTQYF
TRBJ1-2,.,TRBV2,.,TGTGCCAGCAGTGACCGGGGGACCAACTATGGCTACACCTTC,CASSDRGTNYGYTF
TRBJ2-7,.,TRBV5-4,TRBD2,TGTGCCAGCAGCGCAGGCGGGGGTGACTCCTACGAGCAGTACTTC,CASSAGGGDSYEQYF
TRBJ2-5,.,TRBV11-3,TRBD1,TGTGCCAGCAGCTTAGGAAAACGCCTTGTACAGGGGATAGTAGAGACCCAGTACTTC,CASSLGKRLVQGIVETQYF
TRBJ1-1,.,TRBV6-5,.,TGTGCCTGCTTACAGGAGCCGAACACTGAAGCTTTCTTT,CACLQEPNTEAFF
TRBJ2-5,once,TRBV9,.,TGTGCCAGCAGTATTATTCCCGGGACTGAGGCCACCCAGTACTTC,CASSIIPGTEATQYF
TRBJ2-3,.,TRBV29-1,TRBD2,TGCAGCGTTGGGGCTAGCGGGGACACAGATACGCAGTATTTT,CSVGASGDTDTQYF
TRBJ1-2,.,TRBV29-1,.,TGCAGCGTTGTCATGCCGGGGAATGGCTACACCTTC,CSVVMPGNGYTF
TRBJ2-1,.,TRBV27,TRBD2,TGTGCCAGCAGTTTAAGCGGGAGCTCCTACAATGAGCAGTTCTTC,CASSLSGSSYNEQFF
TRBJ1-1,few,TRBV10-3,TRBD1,TGTGCCATCAGTGTCGCCAGGGGGCGGACTTTCTTT,CAISVARGRTFF
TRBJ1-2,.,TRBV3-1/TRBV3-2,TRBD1,TGTGCCAGCAGCCACGGGACAGGGATTGAGGACACCTTC,CASSHGTGIEDTF
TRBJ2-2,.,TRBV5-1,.,TGCGCCAGCAGCCTCAACTCCCCGTTGAACACCGGGGAGCTGTTTTTT,CASSLNSPLNTGELFF
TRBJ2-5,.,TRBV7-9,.,TGTGCCAGCAGCCGCGGGGACGGGATGTACCAAGAGACCCAGTACTTC,CASSRGDGMYQETQYF